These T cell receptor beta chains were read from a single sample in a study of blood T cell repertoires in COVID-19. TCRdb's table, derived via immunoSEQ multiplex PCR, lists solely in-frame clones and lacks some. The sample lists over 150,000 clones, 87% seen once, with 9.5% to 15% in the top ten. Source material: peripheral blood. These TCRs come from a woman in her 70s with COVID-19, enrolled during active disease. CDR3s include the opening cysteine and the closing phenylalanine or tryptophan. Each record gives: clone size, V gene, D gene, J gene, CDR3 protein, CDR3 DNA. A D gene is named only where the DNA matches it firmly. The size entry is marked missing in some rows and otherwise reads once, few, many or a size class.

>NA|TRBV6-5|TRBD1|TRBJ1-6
CASRPGQGNSPLHF
TGTGCCAGCAGACCGGGACAGGGGAATTCACCCCTCCACTTT
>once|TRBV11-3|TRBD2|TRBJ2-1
CASSLTSAGTNEQFF
TGTGCCAGCAGCCTCACTAGCGCGGGGACCAATGAGCAGTTCTTC
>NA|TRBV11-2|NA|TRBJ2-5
CASSLIRGQETQYF
TGTGCCAGCAGCTTAATAAGGGGGCAAGAGACCCAGTACTTC
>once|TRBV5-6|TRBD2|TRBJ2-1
CASSLLGTSGSNEQFF
TGTGCCAGCAGCTTGCTGGGGACTAGCGGGTCCAATGAGCAGTTCTTC
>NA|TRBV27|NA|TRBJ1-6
CASSLRRGNSPLHF
TGTGCCAGCAGTTTACGGCGGGGAAATTCACCCCTCCACTTT
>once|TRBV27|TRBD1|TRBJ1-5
CASSGTGLLQPQHF
TGTGCCAGCAGTGGGACAGGGTTGCTGCAGCCCCAGCATTTT
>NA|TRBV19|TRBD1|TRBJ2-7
CASSATGGYEQYF
TGTGCCAGTAGTGCGACAGGGGGGTACGAGCAGTACTTC
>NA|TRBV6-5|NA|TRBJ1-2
CASSSTTKGDGYTF
TGTGCCAGCAGTTCCACGACAAAGGGGGATGGCTACACCTTC
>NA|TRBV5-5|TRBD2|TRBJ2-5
CASSPRGGPPGETQYF
TGTGCCAGCAGCCCGCGGGGGGGGCCCCCCGGGGAGACCCAGTACTTC
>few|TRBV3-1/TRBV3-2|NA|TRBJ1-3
CASSQDMGHGNTIYF
TGTGCCAGCAGCCAAGATATGGGACACGGAAACACCATATATTTT
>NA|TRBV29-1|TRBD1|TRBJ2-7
CSVGPGQKNHEQYF
TGCAGCGTTGGGCCGGGACAGAAGAATCACGAGCAGTACTTC
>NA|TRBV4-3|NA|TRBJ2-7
CASSQDHSGSYEQYF
TGCGCCAGCAGCCAAGATCATAGCGGCTCCTACGAGCAGTACTTC
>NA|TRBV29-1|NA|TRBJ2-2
CSGSSNTGELFF
TGCAGCGGGAGCTCAAACACCGGGGAGCTGTTTTTT
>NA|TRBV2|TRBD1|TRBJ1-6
CASRRDRAGSPLHF
TGTGCCAGCAGGCGGGACAGGGCGGGATCACCCCTCCACTTT
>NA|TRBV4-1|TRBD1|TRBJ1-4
CASSQVPGQGEKLFF
TGCGCCAGCAGCCAAGTGCCGGGACAGGGTGAAAAACTGTTTTTT
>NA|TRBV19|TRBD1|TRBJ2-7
CASSGFTGVNYEQYF
TGTGCCAGTAGTGGCTTTACAGGGGTTAACTACGAGCAGTACTTC
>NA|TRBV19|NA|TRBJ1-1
CASIGQGNTEAFF
TGTGCCAGTATCGGGCAGGGGAACACTGAAGCTTTCTTT
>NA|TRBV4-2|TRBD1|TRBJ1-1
CASSQETGYNTEAFF
TGTGCCAGCAGCCAAGAGACAGGGTACAACACTGAAGCTTTCTTT
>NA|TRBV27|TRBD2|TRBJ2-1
CASSLSGRYNEQFF
TGTGCCAGCAGTTTAAGCGGGAGGTACAATGAGCAGTTCTTC
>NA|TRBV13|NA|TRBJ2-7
CASSLGFSYEQYF
TGTGCCAGCAGCTTAGGCTTTAGCTACGAGCAGTACTTC
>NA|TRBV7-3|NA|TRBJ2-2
CASSFSGNTGELFF
TGTGCCAGCAGCTTTAGCGGGAACACCGGGGAGCTGTTTTTT
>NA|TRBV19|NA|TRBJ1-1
CASSIPSGNTEAFF
TGTGCCAGTAGTATCCCCTCAGGGAACACTGAAGCTTTCTTT
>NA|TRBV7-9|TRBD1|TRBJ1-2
CASSIGTGAYGYTF
TGTGCCAGCAGCATCGGGACAGGAGCCTATGGCTACACCTTC
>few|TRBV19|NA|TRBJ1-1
CASSIDPRNTEAFF
TGTGCCAGTAGTATAGATCCCAGGAACACTGAAGCTTTCTTT
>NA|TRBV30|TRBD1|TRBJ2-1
CAWSPSDRGHNEQFF
TGTGCCTGGAGTCCGTCAGACAGGGGCCACAATGAGCAGTTCTTC
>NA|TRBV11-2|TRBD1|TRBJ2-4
CASSLGGTGAKNIQYF
TGTGCCAGCAGCTTAGGGGGGACAGGGGCCAAAAACATTCAGTACTTC
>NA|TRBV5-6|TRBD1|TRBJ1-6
CASSSIEQGRNSPLHF
TGTGCCAGCAGCTCCATTGAACAGGGGCGGAATTCACCCCTCCACTTT
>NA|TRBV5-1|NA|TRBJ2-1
CASSLKGAYNEQFF
TGCGCCAGCAGCTTGAAGGGAGCCTACAATGAGCAGTTCTTC
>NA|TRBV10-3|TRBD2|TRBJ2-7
CAIRDTVAGDIHEQYF
TGTGCCATCAGAGACACAGTAGCGGGAGATATTCACGAGCAGTACTTC
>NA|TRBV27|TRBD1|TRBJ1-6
CASSLLGGDNSPLHF
TGTGCCAGCAGTTTACTAGGGGGCGATAATTCACCCCTCCACTTT
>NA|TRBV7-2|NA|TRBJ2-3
CASSSVGAGATDTQYF
TGTGCCAGCAGCTCGGTGGGGGCCGGGGCCACAGATACGCAGTATTTT
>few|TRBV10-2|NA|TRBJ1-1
CASSYASTEAFF
TGCGCCAGCAGCTACGCCTCAACTGAAGCTTTCTTT
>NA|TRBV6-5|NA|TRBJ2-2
CASSLTGELFF
TGTGCCAGCAGTCTGACAGGGGAGCTGTTTTTT
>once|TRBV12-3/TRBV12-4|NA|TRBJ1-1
CASRKQGAPEAFF
TGTGCCAGCAGGAAACAGGGAGCGCCTGAAGCTTTCTTT
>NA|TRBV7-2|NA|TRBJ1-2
CASSLGSGVDYGYTF
TGTGCCAGCAGCTTAGGATCCGGGGTGGACTATGGCTACACCTTC
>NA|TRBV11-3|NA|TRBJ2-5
CASSLSPVSETQYF
TGTGCCAGCAGCTTATCCCCGGTTTCCGAGACCCAGTACTTC